This T cell receptor (beta chain) was obtained from a study of identical twins' blood T cells. Study outcomes and limitations: Twins reportedly had markedly more similar V usage than unrelated donors, even among out-of-frame TCRbeta clonotypes.

The CDR3 covers 14 residues. The germline CDR1 and CDR2 sequences are DFQATT and SNEGSKA (reference sequence). Trimming pared 6 bases from V and 3 bases from J, leaving 17 bases between. Both ends of each TCR cDNA library bore sample-specific barcodes. In the authors' workflow: Each donor had about 100,000 to nearly 550,000 clonotypes. TCRdb used MiXCR to reprocess the 5' RACE reads, holding one entry per CDR3 protein. For this entry, the V and J calls and clone size follow TCRdb and not the study's own pipeline. The sample has roughly 380,000 distinct CDR3 sequences, about 28% seen once; the top ten hold 5.5% to 7%. Donors were six healthy women in three monozygous twin pairs. Concerning this clonotype itself: What it recognizes is unknown.

The V gene is TRBV20-1, the J gene TRBJ1-1, with D perhaps matching TRBD1 (5 bases). Input material: PBMCs. The TCR comes from a woman aged 18-49 years in good health. The CDR3 DNA is TGCAGTGCCAGTAGCCAGGGCCTGGACACTGAAGCTTTCTTT. It translates to CSASSQGLDTEAFF.